This TCR beta chain was found in a study of CD8+ T cells in alopecia areata. It was cDNA, reverse transcribed from extracted RNA, that served as the sequencing template. TCRdb's table, derived via immunoSEQ multiplex PCR, lists solely in-frame clones and lacks some. The profile covers hundreds of thousands of clones, with 67% appearing a single time and approximately 1.2% taken by the ten largest. Germline V gene lookup returns CDR1 MRHNA and CDR2 SNTAGT. V lost 4 bases and J 3 bases, leaving 13 bases between the germline ends. This CDR3 comprises 15 residues. The chain has TRBV6-4 and TRBJ1-5; no reliable D call. The origin of this receptor is a human donor with alopecia areata. The source material was CD4+ T cells sorted from blood, sampled at week 0. CDR3 residues: CASSVDKPFNQPQHF. In DNA form, the CDR3 reads TGTGCCAGCAGTGTGGATAAGCCCTTCAATCAGCCCCAGCATTTT.